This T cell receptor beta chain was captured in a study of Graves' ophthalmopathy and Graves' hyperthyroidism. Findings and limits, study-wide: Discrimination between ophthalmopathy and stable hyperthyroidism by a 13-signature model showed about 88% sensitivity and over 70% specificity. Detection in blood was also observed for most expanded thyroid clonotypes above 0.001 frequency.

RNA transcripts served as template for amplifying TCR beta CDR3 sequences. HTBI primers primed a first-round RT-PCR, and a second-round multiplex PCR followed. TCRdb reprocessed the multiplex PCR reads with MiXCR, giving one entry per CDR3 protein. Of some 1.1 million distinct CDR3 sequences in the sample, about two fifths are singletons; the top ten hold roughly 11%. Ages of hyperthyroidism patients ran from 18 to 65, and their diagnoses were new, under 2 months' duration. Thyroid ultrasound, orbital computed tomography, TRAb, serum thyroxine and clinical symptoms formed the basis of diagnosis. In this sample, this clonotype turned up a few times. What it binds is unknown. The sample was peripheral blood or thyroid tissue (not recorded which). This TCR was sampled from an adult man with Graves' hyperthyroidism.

The CDR3 DNA is TGTGCCAGCAGCTCGGCTTGGGGGGGCTACACTGAAGCTTTCTTT. This sequence encodes CASSSAWGGYTEAFF. The V call is TRBV5-5, the J call TRBJ1-1; tentatively, D is TRBD1 (6 bases). Germline CDR1 and CDR2: SGHKS and YYEKEE (reference sequence). Trimming removed 3 bases at V and 3 bases at J, with 15 bases between. The CDR3 extends over 15 amino acids.